A single sample is the source of the 3 T cell receptor beta chains below, sequenced in a study of shared clonotypes between healthy human individuals. Profiling relied on immunoSEQ multiplex PCR, and the TCRdb table lists in-frame clones only, not all of them. Of about 92,000 clones detected, 60% to 75% appear once; the ten largest clones hold approximately 55%. The specimen was memory CD8+ T cells sorted from blood. Subset indicated: CD45RO+ cells pooled with CCR7-negative TemRA cells. These receptor sequences come from a man younger than 40 in good health.

This rearrangement joins TRBV5-1 to TRBJ2-3, with D possibly matching TRBD1 (6 bases). The CDR3 covers 15 residues. Germline V gene sequence: CDR1 SGHRS, CDR2 YFSETQ. V lost 2 bases, J lost 1 base, and 11 bases lay in between. CDR3 DNA sequence: TGCGCCAGCAGCTTTCTTTCAGGGGGCACAGATACGCAGTATTTT. Residues: CASSFLSGGTDTQYF.

The J gene is TRBJ1-4, the V gene TRBV28; D gene unclear. Trimming cost V 5 bases and J 4 bases, with 14 bases left between them. This CDR3 spans 15 amino acids. Per the germline V gene, CDR1 is MDHEN and CDR2 is SYDVKM. CDR3 in DNA: TGTGCCAGCAGTCTCCCGGGGAGGATTAATGAAAAACTGTTTTTT. This encodes CASSLPGRINEKLFF.

The V and J genes are TRBV27 and TRBJ2-7; D gene uncertain. The CDR3 extends over 14 amino acids. V was clipped by 7 bases and J by 6 bases, with 19 bases between them. Germline V gives CDR1 MNHEY, CDR2 SMNVEV (reference sequence). The CDR3 loop is CASTHTGGRSEQYF. As DNA, the CDR3 is TGTGCCAGCACTCACACGGGTGGCCGGAGCGAGCAGTACTTC.